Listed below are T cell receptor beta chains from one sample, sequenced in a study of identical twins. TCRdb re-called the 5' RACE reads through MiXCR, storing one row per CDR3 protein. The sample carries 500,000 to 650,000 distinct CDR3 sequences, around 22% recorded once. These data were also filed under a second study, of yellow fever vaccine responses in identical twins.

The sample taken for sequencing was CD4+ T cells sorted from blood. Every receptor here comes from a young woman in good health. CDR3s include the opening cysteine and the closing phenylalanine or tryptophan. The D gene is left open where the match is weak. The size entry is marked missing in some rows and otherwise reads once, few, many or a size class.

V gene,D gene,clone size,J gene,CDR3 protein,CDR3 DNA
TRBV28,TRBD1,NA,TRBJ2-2,CASSRMKTGTGFLMGELFF,TGTGCCAGCAGTCGCATGAAAACCGGGACAGGATTTCTAATGGGGGAGCTGTTTTTT
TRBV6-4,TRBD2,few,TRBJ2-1,CASSLSPGGGTNEQFF,TGTGCCAGCAGCCTAAGTCCTGGCGGGGGTACAAATGAGCAGTTCTTC
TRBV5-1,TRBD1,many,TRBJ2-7,CASSSDRGPYEQYF,TGCGCCAGCAGCTCAGACAGGGGGCCCTACGAGCAGTACTTC
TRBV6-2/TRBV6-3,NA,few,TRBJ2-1,CASSRLGAYYNEQFF,TGTGCCAGCAGCCGGCTTGGGGCATACTACAATGAGCAGTTCTTC
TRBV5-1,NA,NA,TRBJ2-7,CASSLTVGYEQYF,TGCGCCAGCAGCTTGACGGTGGGATACGAGCAGTACTTC
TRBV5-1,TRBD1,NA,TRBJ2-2,CASSEGQGVGELFF,TGCGCCAGCAGCGAGGGACAGGGAGTCGGGGAGCTGTTTTTT
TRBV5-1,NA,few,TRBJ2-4,CASSLDRVGSLGAKNIQYF,TGCGCCAGCAGCTTGGACAGGGTGGGATCGCTCGGGGCCAAAAACATTCAGTACTTC
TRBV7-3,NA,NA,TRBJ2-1,CASSLTTGGPYNEQFF,TGTGCCAGCAGCTTAACGACGGGGGGCCCCTACAATGAGCAGTTCTTC
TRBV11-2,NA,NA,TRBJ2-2,CASSSRGGAGLVNTGELFF,TGTGCCAGCAGCTCTAGGGGGGGAGCGGGACTCGTGAACACCGGGGAGCTGTTTTTT
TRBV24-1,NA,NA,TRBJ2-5,CATSDADGPQETQYF,TGTGCCACCAGTGATGCGGACGGCCCCCAAGAGACCCAGTACTTC
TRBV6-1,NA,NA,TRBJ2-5,CATNARRVSGETQYF,TGTGCCACTAATGCCCGGAGGGTATCTGGAGAGACCCAGTACTTC
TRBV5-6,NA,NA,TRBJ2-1,CASSLPLHTGEPYNEQFF,TGTGCCAGCAGCTTGCCTCTCCATACGGGAGAACCCTACAATGAGCAGTTCTTC
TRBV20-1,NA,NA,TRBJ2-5,CSAYPLVRGETQYF,TGCAGTGCGTACCCTCTAGTAAGAGGGGAGACCCAGTACTTC
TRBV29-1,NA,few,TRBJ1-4,CSVLTVNEKLFF,TGCAGCGTTTTGACAGTTAATGAAAAACTGTTTTTT
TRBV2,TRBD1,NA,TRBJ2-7,CASNPQGDTYEQYF,TGTGCCAGCAACCCCCAGGGGGACACCTACGAGCAGTACTTC
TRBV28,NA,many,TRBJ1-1,CASSLGIEAFF,TGTGCCAGCAGTCTTGGGATCGAAGCTTTCTTT
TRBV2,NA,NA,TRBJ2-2,CASRQTRGENTGELFF,TGTGCCAGCAGGCAGACCCGGGGCGAGAACACCGGGGAGCTGTTTTTT
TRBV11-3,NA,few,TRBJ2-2,CASSLGSRDLIAGELFF,TGTGCCAGCAGCTTAGGATCCAGGGATCTAATTGCCGGGGAGCTGTTTTTT
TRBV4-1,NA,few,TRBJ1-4,CASSHGVTAGLGEEKLFF,TGCGCCAGCAGCCACGGCGTTACCGCGGGCCTAGGGGAGGAAAAACTGTTTTTT